This is a list of T cell receptor beta chains from one sample in a study of cytomegalovirus exposure and HLA in healthy donors. Profiled with immunoSEQ multiplex PCR; TCRdb holds only in-frame clones, not every one. Of about 110,000 clones listed, under 80% were seen once; the top ten hold 14%. The sequencing input was PBMCs. The receptor set was obtained from a middle-aged woman in good health and CMV-seropositive. Both conserved end residues are part of each CDR3. D genes are given only for firm matches. Where a row states a size, it is once, few, many or the class of an expanded clone; other rows omit it.

TRBJ1-1	.	.	TRBV5-1	CASSFAGNTEAFF	TGCGCCAGCAGCTTCGCCGGGAACACTGAAGCTTTCTTT
TRBJ1-6	few	.	TRBV2	CASSILGNSPLHF	TGTGCCAGCAGCATCCTAGGAAATTCACCCCTCCACTTT
TRBJ1-3	few	.	TRBV5-1	CASSLRTAYSGNTIYF	TGCGCCAGCAGCCTGAGGACAGCCTACTCTGGAAACACCATATATTTT
TRBJ2-5	.	TRBD1	TRBV10-3	CAISESDRGRVETQYF	TGTGCCATCAGTGAGTCTGACAGGGGGCGCGTCGAGACCCAGTACTTC
TRBJ1-2	few	TRBD1	TRBV15	CATSRQVGTGVIYGYTF	TGTGCCACCAGCAGACAAGTAGGGACAGGGGTTATCTATGGCTACACCTTC
TRBJ1-1	.	.	TRBV6-5	CASSPILSNTEAFF	TGTGCCAGCAGCCCTATTTTATCGAACACTGAAGCTTTCTTT
TRBJ2-7	.	TRBD1	TRBV6-9	CASSYPTGGEYF	TGTGCCAGCAGTTACCCGACAGGGGGCGAGTACTTC
TRBJ2-3	.	.	TRBV5-1	CASSTDREGTQYF	TGCGCCAGCAGCACGGACAGGGAGGGTACGCAGTATTTT
TRBJ1-1	.	.	TRBV18	CASSPRTARAFF	TGTGCCAGCTCACCCCGGACAGCTAGGGCTTTCTTT
TRBJ1-5	few	.	TRBV6-1	CASSDDRSSNQPQHF	TGTGCCAGCAGTGACGACAGGAGTAGCAATCAGCCCCAGCATTTT
TRBJ2-2	.	TRBD1	TRBV23-1	CASSQSDRVCTGELFF	TGCGCCAGCAGTCAATCTGACAGGGTGTGCACCGGGGAGCTGTTTTTT
TRBJ1-5	once	TRBD1	TRBV7-9	CASSPMGQNNQPQHF	TGTGCCAGCAGCCCGATGGGACAGAACAATCAGCCCCAGCATTTT
TRBJ1-6	.	.	TRBV2	CASTPTQGYNSPLHF	TGTGCCAGCACCCCCACACAGGGTTATAATTCACCCCTCCACTTT
TRBJ2-3	.	TRBD2	TRBV4-3	CASSQGPTSGGAPDTQYF	TGCGCCAGCAGCCAAGGTCCGACTAGCGGGGGGGCCCCAGATACGCAGTATTTT
TRBJ1-2	.	.	TRBV19	CASSTTGYGYTF	TGTGCCAGTAGTACGACGGGCTATGGCTACACCTTC
TRBJ1-5	.	.	TRBV6-1	CASSEAYKGNQPQHF	TGTGCCAGCAGTGAAGCTTATAAGGGGAATCAGCCCCAGCATTTT
TRBJ2-4	.	TRBD2	TRBV10-3	CAISELASGAKNIQYF	TGTGCCATCAGTGAGCTGGCTAGCGGGGCCAAAAACATTCAGTACTTC
TRBJ1-2	.	.	TRBV29-1	CSVLRTDYGYTF	TGCAGCGTTCTACGGACAGACTATGGCTACACCTTC
TRBJ2-7	.	TRBD1	TRBV5-6	CASSSRRTGAYEQYF	TGTGCCAGCAGCTCTCGTCGGACAGGGGCCTACGAGCAGTACTTC
TRBJ2-3	.	.	TRBV2	CASTMEGAGTQYF	TGTGCCAGCACCATGGAAGGCGCGGGTACGCAGTATTTT
TRBJ2-5	.	.	TRBV7-9	CASRRTVGTQYF	TGTGCCAGCAGACGGACTGTCGGGACCCAGTACTTC
TRBJ1-2	.	TRBD1	TRBV20-1	CSADRVNGYTF	TGCAGTGCGGACAGGGTAAATGGCTACACCTTC
TRBJ1-1	.	.	TRBV9	CASSVNTLNTEAFF	TGTGCCAGCAGCGTCAACACACTGAACACTGAAGCTTTCTTT
TRBJ1-6	.	.	TRBV7-8	CASTPWEFNSPLHF	TGTGCCAGCACCCCATGGGAGTTTAATTCACCCCTCCACTTT
TRBJ1-5	.	.	TRBV2	CASSEGGGESQPQHF	TGTGCCAGCAGTGAGGGAGGGGGGGAAAGCCAGCCCCAGCATTTT
TRBJ1-6	few	TRBD1	TRBV4-3	CASSQDPPDRVSPLHF	TGCGCCAGCAGCCAAGATCCCCCGGACAGGGTCTCACCCCTCCACTTT
TRBJ2-3	few	.	TRBV6-1	CASVSGGGADTQYF	TGTGCCAGTGTTTCAGGCGGAGGGGCAGATACGCAGTATTTT
TRBJ2-2	few	TRBD1	TRBV5-1	CASSRDSPTNTGELFF	TGCGCCAGCAGTCGGGACAGCCCTACGAACACCGGGGAGCTGTTTTTT
TRBJ1-2	.	TRBD1	TRBV25-1	CASSESPGRQGNYGYTF	TGTGCCAGCAGTGAGTCGCCGGGACGACAGGGTAACTATGGCTACACCTTC
TRBJ1-5	.	TRBD1	TRBV28	CASSTGQGDQPQHF	TGTGCCAGCAGCACGGGACAGGGGGACCAGCCCCAGCATTTT
TRBJ2-1	.	TRBD1	TRBV6-1	CASSSPGTGPNEQFF	TGTGCCAGCAGTTCCCCCGGGACAGGGCCCAATGAGCAGTTCTTC
TRBJ2-3	.	.	TRBV5-1	CASWSGTPSDTQYF	TGCGCCAGTTGGAGCGGTACCCCATCAGATACGCAGTATTTT
TRBJ2-3	.	.	TRBV7-3	CASSLTKTDTQYF	TGTGCCAGCAGCTTGACTAAGACAGATACGCAGTATTTT
TRBJ1-2	few	.	TRBV5-1	CASSLDGGRGYTF	TGCGCCAGCAGCTTGGACGGGGGTAGAGGCTACACCTTC
TRBJ1-5	few	.	TRBV21-1	CASNRSSNQPQHF	TGTGCCAGCAACCGGAGCAGCAATCAGCCCCAGCATTTT
TRBJ1-1	.	.	TRBV5-1	CASSFNGGTIGTTEAFF	TGCGCCAGCAGCTTTAATGGGGGGACCATAGGTACCACTGAAGCTTTCTTT
TRBJ1-1	.	TRBD1	TRBV30	CAWSRDRGNTEAFF	TGTGCCTGGAGTAGGGACAGGGGAAACACTGAAGCTTTCTTT
TRBJ2-1	.	.	TRBV30	CAWSVDRRNEQFF	TGTGCCTGGAGTGTTGACAGGAGAAATGAGCAGTTCTTC
TRBJ2-1	.	TRBD1	TRBV2	CASTPRRRQGGNEQFF	TGTGCCAGCACTCCGAGGCGGAGACAGGGGGGCAATGAGCAGTTCTTC
TRBJ1-5	once	.	TRBV6-5	CASSPTGLGNQPQHF	TGTGCCAGCAGTCCCACAGGGTTAGGGAATCAGCCCCAGCATTTT
TRBJ2-7	.	TRBD2	TRBV7-2	CASRPTSGTIGEQYF	TGTGCCAGCAGGCCAACTAGCGGCACCATTGGAGAGCAGTACTTC
TRBJ1-1	.	TRBD1	TRBV5-1	CASSWGQGRNTEAFF	TGCGCCAGCAGCTGGGGACAGGGGCGGAACACTGAAGCTTTCTTT
TRBJ1-5	.	.	TRBV6-1	CASSETGGENQPQHF	TGTGCCAGCAGTGAGACGGGGGGGGAAAATCAGCCCCAGCATTTT
TRBJ1-5	.	.	TRBV21-1	CASSKVESPYNQPQHF	TGTGCCAGCAGCAAAGTAGAATCCCCATACAATCAGCCCCAGCATTTT
TRBJ2-5	.	.	TRBV4-2	CASSQVGGGETQYF	TGTGCCAGCAGCCAAGTGGGAGGAGGGGAGACCCAGTACTTC
TRBJ1-6	.	TRBD1	TRBV10-2	CASSERGPNYNSPLHF	TGCGCCAGCAGTGAGAGGGGGCCGAACTATAATTCACCCCTCCACTTT
TRBJ2-7	few	.	TRBV27	CASSRQGGKYEQYF	TGTGCCAGCAGTAGACAGGGAGGTAAATACGAGCAGTACTTC
TRBJ2-2	.	.	TRBV4-1	CASSPVRGMNTGELFF	TGCGCCAGCAGCCCCGTTCGAGGGATGAACACCGGGGAGCTGTTTTTT
TRBJ1-1	.	TRBD1	TRBV5-4	CASSLATGVGTEAFF	TGTGCCAGCAGCTTGGCGACAGGGGTTGGCACTGAAGCTTTCTTT
TRBJ2-1	.	.	TRBV5-4	CASSLDVAPYNEQFF	TGTGCCAGCAGCTTGGATGTAGCCCCCTACAATGAGCAGTTCTTC
TRBJ2-3	few	.	TRBV25-1	CASSVQQGRPDTQYF	TGTGCCAGCAGTGTTCAACAGGGTAGGCCAGATACGCAGTATTTT
TRBJ1-6	.	TRBD1	TRBV19	CASSLQGQNSYNSPLHF	TGTGCCAGTAGTCTACAGGGACAGAACTCCTATAATTCACCCCTCCACTTT
TRBJ2-6	.	TRBD1	TRBV5-1	CASSLGQGASGANVLTF	TGCGCCAGCAGCCTGGGACAGGGGGCCTCTGGGGCCAACGTCCTGACTTTC